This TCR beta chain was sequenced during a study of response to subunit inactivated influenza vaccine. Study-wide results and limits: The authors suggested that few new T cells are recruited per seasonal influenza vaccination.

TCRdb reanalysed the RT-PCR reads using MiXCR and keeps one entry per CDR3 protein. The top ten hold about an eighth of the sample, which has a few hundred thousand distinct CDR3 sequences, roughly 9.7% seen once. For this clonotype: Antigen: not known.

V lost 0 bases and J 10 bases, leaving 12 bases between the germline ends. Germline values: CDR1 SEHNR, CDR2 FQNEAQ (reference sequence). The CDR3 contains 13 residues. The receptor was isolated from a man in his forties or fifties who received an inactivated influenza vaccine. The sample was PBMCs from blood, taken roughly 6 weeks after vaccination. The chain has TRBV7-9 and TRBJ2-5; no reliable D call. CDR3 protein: CASSLAEGWDQYF. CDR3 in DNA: TGTGCCAGCAGCTTAGCGGAAGGGTGGGACCAGTACTTC.